The T cell receptor (beta chain) described here comes from a study of T cells in Graves' hyperthyroidism and ophthalmopathy. Study-level findings and limits: Appearing also in blood were most of the thyroid clonotypes expanded above 0.001.

Clinicians diagnosed patients from clinical symptoms, serum thyroxine and TRAb, thyroid ultrasound and orbital computed tomography. V lost 7 bases to trimming and J lost 6 bases; unmatched junction nucleotides: 6. Germline CDR1 reads MNHNS; CDR2 reads SASEGT. This CDR3 is 14 amino acids long. Points on this clonotype: The antigen remains undetermined.

Template material for amplifying TCR beta CDR3 regions consisted of RNA transcripts. The HTBI primer set served for first-round RT-PCR of the TCR CDR3. TCRdb independently ran MiXCR on the multiplex PCR reads; one entry per CDR3 protein. The sample carries roughly 200,000 distinct CDR3 sequences, roughly 18% recorded once. This chain links TRBV6-1 with TRBJ1-2, with 12 nucleotides matching TRBD1. The sequencing sample was made of blood. This clonotype was obtained from a middle-aged man with Graves' hyperthyroidism. The CDR3 bases are TGTGCCAGCAACCCGGGACAGGGGGCGAATGGCTACACCTTC. Translating gives CASNPGQGANGYTF.